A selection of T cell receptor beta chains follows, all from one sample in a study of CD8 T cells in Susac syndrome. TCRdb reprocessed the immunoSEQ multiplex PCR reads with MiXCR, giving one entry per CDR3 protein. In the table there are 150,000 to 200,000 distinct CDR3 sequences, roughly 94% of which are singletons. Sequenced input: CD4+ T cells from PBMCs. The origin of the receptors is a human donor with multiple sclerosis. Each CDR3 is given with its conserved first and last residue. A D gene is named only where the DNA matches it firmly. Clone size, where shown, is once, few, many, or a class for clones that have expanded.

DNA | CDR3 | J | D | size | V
TGTGCCAGCAGCTTTTCCGGGACAGCAGTCACTGAAGCTTTCTTT | CASSFSGTAVTEAFF | TRBJ1-1 | TRBD1 | NA | TRBV7-2
TGTGCCACCAGTGATTCGGGACTAGCGGGAGTGGAAGATACGCAGTATTTT | CATSDSGLAGVEDTQYF | TRBJ2-3 | TRBD2 | NA | TRBV24-1
TGTGCCAGCAGTTACGACGGCCACACTGAAGCTTTCTTT | CASSYDGHTEAFF | TRBJ1-1 | NA | NA | TRBV6-5
TGTGCCAGTACCAACGACAGGGATTCGCATCAGCCCCAGCATTTT | CASTNDRDSHQPQHF | TRBJ1-5 | TRBD1 | NA | TRBV19
TGTGCCAGCAATGAAGAGCACAGGGAGCAGTACTTC | CASNEEHREQYF | TRBJ2-7 | NA | NA | TRBV28
TGTGCCAGCAGTTCCGGGACCGTGGGAAACACCATATATTTT | CASSSGTVGNTIYF | TRBJ1-3 | NA | few | TRBV12-3/TRBV12-4
TGCAGCGTTGAAGATCTGTCCCAGACGGGAAACATTCAGTACTTC | CSVEDLSQTGNIQYF | TRBJ2-4 | NA | NA | TRBV29-1
TGTGCCAGCAGCTTAGGAGAAGGCCATGGCTACACCTTC | CASSLGEGHGYTF | TRBJ1-2 | NA | NA | TRBV6-1
TGTGCCTGGAGTCGGCTTGCGACCGGGACACAGACCGGGGAGCTGTTTTTT | CAWSRLATGTQTGELFF | TRBJ2-2 | NA | NA | TRBV30
TGTGCCACCAGCAGAGGGGCCACCACTCGCGCCTACGAGCAGTACTTC | CATSRGATTRAYEQYF | TRBJ2-7 | NA | NA | TRBV15
TGCAGTGCTAGAGACCCCGGGACACAAGAGACCCAGTACTTC | CSARDPGTQETQYF | TRBJ2-5 | NA | NA | TRBV20-1
TGCGCCAGCAGCTTTGAACTACGCACAGATACGCAGTATTTT | CASSFELRTDTQYF | TRBJ2-3 | NA | NA | TRBV5-1
TGTGCCAGCAGGAACAGGCCGCGCGGGAGACTCGTCGAGCAGTACTTC | CASRNRPRGRLVEQYF | TRBJ2-7 | TRBD2 | NA | TRBV6-1
TGTGCCAGCAGCTTAGTTCGGAATGAGCAGTTCTTC | CASSLVRNEQFF | TRBJ2-1 | NA | NA | TRBV7-2
TGTGCCAGCAGCCCCCCCCTCTACAGCTATGGCTACACCTTC | CASSPPLYSYGYTF | TRBJ1-2 | NA | NA | TRBV5-6
TGCAGCGTCCGGACCCCGGGTACCTACGAGCAGTACTTC | CSVRTPGTYEQYF | TRBJ2-7 | NA | NA | TRBV29-1
TGTGCCTGGAGTGTTAAGGGGTTCACCGGGGAGCTTTTTTTT | CAWSVKGFTGELFF | TRBJ2-2 | NA | NA | TRBV30
TGTGCCAGCAGTTTTGCCTGGCGAGATACGCAGTATTTT | CASSFAWRDTQYF | TRBJ2-3 | NA | once | TRBV27
TGCAGCGCTTCAGGGCTCTCAAGCTCCTACGAGCAGTACTTC | CSASGLSSSYEQYF | TRBJ2-7 | NA | NA | TRBV29-1